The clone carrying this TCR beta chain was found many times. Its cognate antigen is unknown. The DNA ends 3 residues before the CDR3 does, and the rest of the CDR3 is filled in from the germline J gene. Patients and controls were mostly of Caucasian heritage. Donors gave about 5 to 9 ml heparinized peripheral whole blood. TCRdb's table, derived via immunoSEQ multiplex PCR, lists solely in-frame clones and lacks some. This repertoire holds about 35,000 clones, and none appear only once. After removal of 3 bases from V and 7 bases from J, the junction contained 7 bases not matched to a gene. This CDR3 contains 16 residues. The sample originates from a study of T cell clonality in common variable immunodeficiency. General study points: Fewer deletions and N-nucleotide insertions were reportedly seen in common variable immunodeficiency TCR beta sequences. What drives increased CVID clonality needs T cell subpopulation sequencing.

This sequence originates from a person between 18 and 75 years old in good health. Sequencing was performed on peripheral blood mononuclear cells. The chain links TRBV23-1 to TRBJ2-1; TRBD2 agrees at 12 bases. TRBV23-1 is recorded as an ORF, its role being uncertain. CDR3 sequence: CASSQRRGTSGNEQFF. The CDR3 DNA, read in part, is TGCGCCAGCAGTCAGAGGCGCGGGACTAGCGGGAATGAG.